This TCR beta chain is from a study of early T cells in non-severe SARS-CoV-2 infection. Study-level information: Sequenced material consisted of bulk RNA (from unsorted whole blood), and chains were unpaired. Study observations and caveats: Clonotype matching in VDJdb favored anti-spike CD8 responses and did not capture private and CD4 specificities.

Tagging with unique molecular identifiers was applied to individual cDNA molecules. TCRdb reprocessed the 5' RACE reads via MiXCR and lists one record per CDR3 protein. The sample carries roughly 35,000 distinct CDR3 sequences, roughly 6.2% recorded once. The germline V gene encodes CDR1 SGHTA and CDR2 FQGNSA. V was cut by 1 base and J by 6 bases, with 8 bases left in between. The CDR3 has 13 residues. This clonotype occurred many times. No antigen is known for it. The sample consisted of whole blood. The rearrangement joins TRBV7-2 to TRBJ2-3; maybe TRBD2 (5 bases). This TCR derives from an adult who was a healthcare worker with PCR-confirmed SARS-CoV-2 infection or an uninfected control (not recorded which). CDR3: CASSLGGFDTQYF. The CDR3 coding sequence is TGTGCCAGCAGCTTAGGCGGGTTCGATACGCAGTATTTT.